Sequencing of this T cell receptor (beta chain) was carried out in a study of identical twins. Study-level points and caveats: Memory repertoires lacked the insertion deficit that abundant cord blood beta clonotypes showed. Zero-insertion analyses could be partly confounded by invariant MAIT and iNKT cells.

Looked up from germline, CDR1 is SGHRS and CDR2 is YFSETQ. The ends lost 0 bases at V and 3 bases at J; junction bases unmatched: 3. The CDR3 runs to 14 residues. Using its own MiXCR run on the 5' RACE reads, TCRdb lists one record per CDR3 protein. The table lists around 250,000 distinct CDR3 sequences, about an eighth of them singletons, with roughly 4% in the top ten. This clonotype was seen ten or more times. No antigen is known for it. The same sample was also used in a study of yellow fever vaccine responses in identical twins.

The rearrangement links TRBV5-1 to TRBJ2-7, with 7 positions matching TRBD2. The sequence derives from a woman between 18 and 29 years old in good health. Sequences were obtained from memory (CD45RO+) T cells sorted from blood. The CDR3 nucleotides are TGCGCCAGCAGCTTGGGTGGACTAGTCTACGAGCAGTACTTC. It specifies CASSLGGLVYEQYF.